What follows is one T cell receptor (beta chain) and its context. What it binds is not known. They ran version v3.0 of the immunoSEQ assay at survey level. TCRdb's table, derived via immunoSEQ multiplex PCR, lists solely in-frame clones and lacks some. In the table there are over 40,000 clones, 94% of which are singletons. The source of the sample is a study of long-term antiretroviral therapy in people with HIV. Study-level points and caveats: Transplant donor controls retained higher diversity, though diversity increased after ART.

The CDR3 contains 13 residues. Trimming pared 1 base from V and 2 bases from J, leaving 5 bases between. The germline V gene encodes CDR1 SGHTA and CDR2 FQGNSA. The receptor was derived from a man aged 25 to 45 with HIV. The gene calls are TRBV7-2 and TRBJ2-5; no clear D gene. The starting material was unsorted PBMCs, obtained 9 to 9.5 years after starting antiretroviral therapy. CDR3 nucleotides: TGTGCCAGCAGCTTAGTTTCACAAGAGACCCAGTACTTC. Amino acid sequence: CASSLVSQETQYF.